This TCR beta chain derives from a study of blood T cell repertoires in COVID-19. In Cohort 3, a recovered donor had either two negative PCRs, clearance, or symptom resolution. Per the original methods: For nucleated cells, counts were estimated from reference gene primer amplification. Generated by immunoSEQ multiplex PCR, the TCRdb table keeps only in-frame clones and is missing some. V, J and clone size derive from that table, while D and trimming were established from the DNA sequence. The sample contains about 170,000 clones, about 90% of which appear only once. There are 13 residues in the CDR3. Trimming left V 4 bases short and J 1 base short, with 7 bases between. Germline V gives CDR1 LGHDT, CDR2 YNNKEL (reference sequence).

This chain links TRBV3-1 (or the pseudogene TRBV3-2) with TRBJ1-1; D is undetermined. The source is a woman between 50 and 59 years old who had recovered from COVID-19. Specimen: PBMCs or T cells enriched from blood (not recorded which). This chain's CDR3 is CASSPRQNTEAFF. In DNA form, the CDR3 reads TGTGCCAGCAGCCCTCGACAGAACACTGAAGCTTTCTTT.